Each of the 12 T cell receptor beta chains below was sequenced from the same sample in a study of cytomegalovirus exposure and HLA in healthy donors. The PCR contained 60 Vbeta and 13 Jbeta primers. The assay was immunoSEQ multiplex PCR, and TCRdb's table has in-frame clones only and misses some. The sample has nearly 110,000 clones; roughly 73% are singletons. Sequences were obtained from PBMCs. The source of these receptors is a man aged 30 to 45 in good health and CMV-seronegative.

J is TRBJ1-1 and V is TRBV28; D remains ambiguous. The germline gives CDR1 MDHEN, CDR2 SYDVKM. The ends were cut back, 5 bases at V and 3 bases at J, with 7 bases in the middle. The length of the CDR3 is 12 residues. CDR3 DNA: TGTGCCAGCAGTCTTGCAGACACTGAAGCTTTCTTT. This encodes CASSLADTEAFF.

The gene calls are TRBV6-1 and TRBJ1-2; D is ambiguous. The CDR3 has 12 amino acids. The germline gives CDR1 MNHNS, CDR2 SASEGT. V was cut by 7 bases and J by 2 bases, with 8 bases left in between. CDR3 DNA: TGTGCCAGCACCCCGTTAAACTATGGCTACACCTTC. Amino acid sequence: CASTPLNYGYTF.

V is TRBV28 and J is TRBJ2-3; TRBD2 is a possible D gene (6 bases). This CDR3 has 14 amino acids. Trimming stripped 6 bases from V and 0 bases from J, with 10 bases between. Germline V CDR1 and CDR2: MDHEN, SYDVKM. The CDR3, as DNA: TGTGCCAGCAGGTGGGGGGAAAGCACAGATACGCAGTATTTT. Translated: CASRWGESTDTQYF.

The genes are TRBV5-5 and TRBJ2-3, with TRBD2 as a possible D gene (5 bases). The germline V gene has CDR1 SGHKS and CDR2 YYEKEE (reference sequence). This CDR3 has 15 residues. Trimming took 2 bases from V and 3 from J, leaving 13 bases between them. The CDR3 nucleotides read TGTGCCAGCAGCTTAGGCCCTCGGGAAACAGATACGCAGTATTTT. Its protein is CASSLGPRETDTQYF.

V and J are TRBV27 and TRBJ2-1; no firm D call. Trimming took 5 bases from V and 6 from J, leaving 17 bases between them. The CDR3 sequence is 15 residues long. From germline, CDR1 is MNHEY and CDR2 SMNVEV (reference sequence). The DNA for the CDR3 is TGTGCCAGCAGTCTTCGAGGCCCCGCGTTCAATGAGCAGTTCTTC. Translated, it gives CASSLRGPAFNEQFF.

This clone was seen once. This sequence joins TRBV5-1 and TRBJ2-7; D is perhaps TRBD1 (7 bases). CDR3 size: 14 residues. CDR1 and CDR2 from the germline V gene are SGHRS and YFSETQ. V was cut by 6 bases and J by 4 bases, with 17 bases left in between. The CDR3 DNA is TGCGCCAGCAAGGCGGAGGGGGCGAGGTACGAGCAGTACTTC. Its protein is CASKAEGARYEQYF.

V is TRBV7-3 and J is TRBJ1-2; D is uncertain. The germline V gene encodes CDR1 SGHTA and CDR2 FQGTGA. Trimming stripped 5 bases from V and 8 bases from J, with 15 bases between. The CDR3 is 13 residues long. CDR3 sequence reads: CASSPGISGGYTF. Written as DNA, the CDR3 is TGTGCCAGCAGCCCCGGGATTTCGGGGGGCTACACCTTC.

This rearrangement joins TRBV30 to TRBJ1-3; D not certain. V lost 2 bases to trimming and J lost 0 bases, with 17 bases between them. Germline V gene lookup returns CDR1 GTSNPN and CDR2 SVGIG (reference sequence). CDR3 length: 17 amino acids. The CDR3 region has the DNA TGTGCCTGGAGTTCACTCCGACTAGCCCTCTCTGGAAACACCATATATTTT. This gives the protein CAWSSLRLALSGNTIYF.

The chain couples TRBV5-4 to TRBJ1-4; D gene ambiguous. The CDR3 contains 14 residues. From germline, CDR1 is SGHNT and CDR2 YYREEE (reference sequence). V was cut by 5 bases and J by 4 bases, with 12 bases left in between. The chain's CDR3 is CASRADFFNEKLFF. In DNA form, the CDR3 reads TGTGCCAGCAGGGCCGATTTTTTTAATGAAAAACTGTTTTTT.

The V and J genes are TRBV18 and TRBJ2-3; 9 bases are shared with TRBD2. The CDR3 runs to 15 residues. After removal of 1 base from V and 1 base from J, the junction contained 0 bases not matched to a gene. Germline V gives CDR1 KGHSH, CDR2 LQKENI. The CDR3 nucleotides read TGTGCCAGCTCACCACAGCGGGAGGGCACAGATACGCAGTATTTT. It yields the protein CASSPQREGTDTQYF.

The rearrangement joins TRBV5-6 to TRBJ2-7, with 7 bases aligning to TRBD1. J was trimmed by 3 bases and V by 2 bases; bases with no gene match: 5. This CDR3 spans 14 amino acids. Germline-derived CDR1 and CDR2 are SGHDT and YYEEEE. CDR3 residues: CASSLMGQIYEQYF. The CDR3 nucleotides are TGTGCCAGCAGCTTAATGGGACAGATCTACGAGCAGTACTTC.

V is TRBV7-9 and J is TRBJ2-7; possible D gene TRBD2, 5 bases. From germline, CDR1 is SEHNR and CDR2 FQNEAQ (reference sequence). The CDR3 spans 14 residues. The V end was cut by 0 bases, the J end by 3 bases, with 9 bases between. CDR3 in amino acids: CASSLAPGDYEQYF. As DNA, the CDR3 is TGTGCCAGCAGCTTAGCTCCCGGGGACTACGAGCAGTACTTC.